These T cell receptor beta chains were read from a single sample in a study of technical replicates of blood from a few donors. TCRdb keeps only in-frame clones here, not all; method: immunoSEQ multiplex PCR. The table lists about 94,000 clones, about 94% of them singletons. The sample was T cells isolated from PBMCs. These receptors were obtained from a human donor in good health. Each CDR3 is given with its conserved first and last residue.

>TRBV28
CATESGGTDYGYTF
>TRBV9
CASSVGGTAAYEQYF
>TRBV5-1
CASSSPEGGVALYDNEQFF
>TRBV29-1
CSVDESWGTGANVLTF
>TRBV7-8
CASSLRITIEQFF
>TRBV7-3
CASSLSGGSEQFF
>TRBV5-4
CASSLPGQGADTIYF
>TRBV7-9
CASSPGVAGGQVGELFF
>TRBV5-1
CASSFGQVNTEAFF
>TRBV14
CASSHLKGRGDNEQFF
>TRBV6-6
CASSYGVAGAAGELFF
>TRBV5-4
CASSSTGQGVAASYGYTF
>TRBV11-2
CASSLGSWGDRDNEQFF
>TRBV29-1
CSAGQGLGYSTAYEQYF
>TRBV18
CASSPGGGSYNEQFF
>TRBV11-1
CASSSPGQGFVEAFF
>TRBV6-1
CASSEFLAGVREPQHF
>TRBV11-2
CASSLRTSGGASEQFF
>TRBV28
CASSLGSAEGYEQYF
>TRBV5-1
CASKFGGIDTDTQYF
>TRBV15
CATSSRDWRTDTQYF
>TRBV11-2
CASRVGAGRSPYEQYF
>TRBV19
CASNLAETENQPQHF
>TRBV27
CASSLGPGTGGGQETQYF
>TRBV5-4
CASSWTSAQETQYF
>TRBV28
CASSWATSGDYNEQFF
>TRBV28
CASRGTGVIWSEQFF
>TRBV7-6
CATTPGGLREKLFF
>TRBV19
CASSNTGLATEAFF
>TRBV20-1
CRDSHNEKLFF
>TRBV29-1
CSVGTGTAYGYTF
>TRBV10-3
CAISELSGRPSTDTQYF
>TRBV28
CASSLPLRLAGVTDTQYF
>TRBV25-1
CASQGQGIYEQYF
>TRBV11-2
CASSLAWSAVDGTEAFF
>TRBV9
CASSVVAGGRTYNEQFF
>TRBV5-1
CASSEGTGDYGYTF
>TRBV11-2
CASSFLDRGANVLTF
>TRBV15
CATSSYYEQYF
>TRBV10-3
CAITASGTGLNTEAFF
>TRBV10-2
CASTPGQGVSGYTF
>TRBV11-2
CASSHGLAGADTQYF
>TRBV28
CASSFEWAGRTYEQYF
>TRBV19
CASSIGTSGGTYEQYF
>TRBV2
CASSDRGFEQFF
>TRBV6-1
CASADRGSYNEQFF
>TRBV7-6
CASSSHSGLGYEQYF
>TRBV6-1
CASLGSGNTIYF
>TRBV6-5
CASSLDSYNEQFF
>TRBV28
CASSTPPSSYEQYF
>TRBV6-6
CASGLAGIYEQYF